In this sample, the clone carrying this TCR beta chain turned up a few times. What it binds is unknown. CDR1 is SGHRS, CDR2 YFSETQ, per germline. This CDR3 contains 17 residues. The germline V and J ends were trimmed by 0 bases and 1 base, with 13 bases remaining between them. TCRdb reprocessed the 5' RACE reads with MiXCR, giving one entry per CDR3 protein. The repertoire consists of 120,000 or so distinct CDR3 sequences, with 13% to 15% occurring once and the leading ten covering roughly 43%. The sample is drawn from a study of T cells after yellow fever vaccination. Study findings and constraints: FACS-sorted repertoires could contain abundant clonotypes contaminating from the bulk population.

V and J are TRBV5-1 and TRBJ2-2; TRBD2 might be the D (6 bases). The sequence derives from a man younger than 35 who received the YFV17D yellow fever vaccine. Sequencing used CD8+ T cells sorted from PBMCs, obtained 5 days after the yellow fever booster vaccination. CDR3 nucleotide sequence: TGCGCCAGCAGCTTGGTGGGCTCGGGGGAGAACACCGGGGAGCTGTTTTTT. Amino acid sequence: CASSLVGSGENTGELFF.